This T cell receptor (beta chain) appears in the sequencing data of a study of blood T cell repertoires in COVID-19. Study context: Material from acute and convalescent COVID-19 was sourced from the United States, Italy and Spain. Sources were T cells, B-cell-depleted T cells, or PBMCs; the material itself was cDNA or gDNA.

Original handling: Using reference gene primer amplification, nucleated cell counts were estimated. Clones were read by immunoSEQ multiplex PCR, and TCRdb kept only the in-frame ones, dropping some. V and J calls and clone size come straight from that table; D and trimming were deduced from the DNA. The sample holds 200,000 to 300,000 clones, approximately 80% seen once. The CDR3 has 16 residues. The V end was cut by 5 bases, the J end by 0 bases, with 13 bases between. Germline CDR1 reads LNHDA; CDR2 reads SQIVND (reference sequence). The TCR originated in a woman older than 75 with acute or convalescent COVID-19. The chain is built from TRBV19 and TRBJ2-2; possible D gene TRBD1, 6 bases. The sample was peripheral blood. CDR3 DNA: TGTGCCAGTAGTGCAGACAGGAGAACGAACACCGGGGAGCTGTTTTTT. It is translated as CASSADRRTNTGELFF.